The present TCR beta chain was sequenced within a study of T-cell memory formation after mild COVID-19. TCRdb reprocessed the 5' RACE reads with MiXCR, giving one entry per CDR3 protein. The data show under 550,000 distinct CDR3 sequences, about a sixth seen once. V lost 5 bases and J lost 3, with 5 bases in between. CDR1 is SGHAT and CDR2 is FQNNGV in the germline V gene. The CDR3 spans 12 residues. V gene TRBV11-2 combines with J gene TRBJ1-5, with unresolved D. This TCR was sampled from a man aged 18 to 29 who had mild COVID-19 (a few samples of this study predate the infection). Cell type and time point are not known. The sequencing input was PBMCs or a T cell subset sorted from them (not recorded which). Written as DNA, the CDR3 is TGTGCCAGCAGCGAGACCAATCAGCCCCAGCATTTT. Its protein product is CASSETNQPQHF. The complete variable domain, with remaining parts taken from reference TRBV11-2 and TRBJ1-5, reads EAGVAQSPRYKIIEKRQSVAFWCNPISGHATLYWYQQILGQGPKLLIQFQNNGVVDDSQLPKDRFSAERLKGVDSTLKIQPAKLEDSAVYLCASSETNQPQHFGDGTRLSIL.